The 30 T cell receptor beta chains reported below all come from one sample, sequenced in a study of OX40 agonist ivuxolimab in advanced cancers. The library was produced with the immunoSEQ multiplex PCR assay. TCRdb provides this immuneACCESS table in a form limited to in-frame rearrangements. Some clones are lacking; in checked studies, under half of them reflect an unresolved V gene, and why the rest are absent is not known. Present in this sample are tens of thousands of clones, under 95% of which were seen just once. Of the sample, approximately 16% falls within the top ten clones. The sequencing here drew on CD4+ or CD8+ T cells sorted from blood, taken in a trial of the OX40 agonist ivuxolimab. The source is an adult with an advanced solid tumor such as melanoma, head and neck, liver or kidney cancer.

A remark on this clone: This CDR3 is also generated by other DNA sequences in the sample. The chain recombines TRBV6-5 with TRBJ1-1; D call uncertain. The V gene's germline CDR1 is MNHEY and CDR2 SVGAGI. V was trimmed by 0 bases and J by 10 bases, leaving 21 bases between them. The CDR3 loop spans 16 amino acids. CDR3 DNA: TGTGCCAGCAGTTACTCGTTAAGAATAGGTCTCGAAGGAGCTTTCTTT. Protein: CASSYSLRIGLEGAFF.

The rearrangement links TRBV7-9 to TRBJ2-7; possibly TRBD2 for D (6 bases). The V end lost 6 bases, the J end lost 1 base, and 19 bases lay between the germline ends. The CDR3 has 16 amino acids. Germline-derived CDR1 and CDR2 are SEHNR and FQNEAQ (reference sequence). The CDR3 loop is CASSRAGYRGSYEQYF. DNA of the CDR3: TGTGCCAGCAGTCGAGCAGGGTACCGGGGGTCCTACGAGCAGTACTTC.

The gene calls are TRBV5-4 and TRBJ2-7; 7 nucleotides align to TRBD1. CDR1 SGHNT and CDR2 YYREEE come from the germline V gene (reference sequence). V lost 4 bases, J lost 1 base, and 5 bases stayed unmatched. CDR3 length equals 14 residues. The CDR3 protein is CASSPRGQSYEQYF. The CDR3 DNA reads as TGTGCCAGCAGCCCTCGGGGACAGTCCTACGAGCAGTACTTC.

The chain joins TRBV28 to TRBJ2-7; 7 positions agree with TRBD1. The CDR3 is made up of 16 amino acids. V was clipped by 3 bases and J by 1 base; unmatched bases: 9. CDR1 and CDR2 from the germline V gene are MDHEN and SYDVKM. This chain's CDR3 is CASSFDGTVLSYEQYF. DNA for the CDR3: TGTGCCAGCAGTTTCGACGGGACAGTGTTATCCTACGAGCAGTACTTC.

Only a few counts were recorded for this clone. This sequence joins TRBV6-4 and TRBJ1-1; 8 bases agree with TRBD1. V dropped 6 bases and J dropped 1; count of bases not matched to a gene: 1. The CDR3 contains 13 residues. CDR1 and CDR2 (germline): MRHNA, SNTAGT. The CDR3 here is CASSRGPNTEAFF. Here the CDR3 DNA reads TGTGCCAGCAGCAGGGGGCCGAACACTGAAGCTTTCTTT.

V gene TRBV19 combines with J gene TRBJ1-1; no clear D gene. The CDR3 length is 13 residues. The ends were cut back, 7 bases at V and 2 bases at J, with 11 bases in the middle. Per the germline V gene, CDR1 is LNHDA and CDR2 is SQIVND (reference sequence). Written as DNA, the CDR3 is TGTGCCAGTACCCTAAGAGGTAACACTGAAGCTTTCTTT. Its translation: CASTLRGNTEAFF.

The J gene is TRBJ2-2, the V gene TRBV4-1; D uncertain. The CDR3 consists of 14 residues. Germline V gene lookup returns CDR1 MGHRA and CDR2 YSYEKL. The germline V and J ends were trimmed by 0 bases and 2 bases, with 4 bases remaining between them. CDR3 sequence: CASSQDTNTGELFF. The CDR3 nucleotides read TGCGCCAGCAGCCAAGATACAAACACCGGGGAGCTGTTTTTT.

J is TRBJ2-7 and V is TRBV25-1, with a tentative D call TRBD1 (5 bases). V gave up 1 base and J gave up 4 bases, with 11 bases separating them. This CDR3 is 14 amino acids long. Germline CDR1 and CDR2: MGHDK and SYGVNS. The CDR3 reads CASSELGPSYEQYF. The CDR3 coding sequence is TGTGCCAGCAGTGAATTGGGGCCCTCTTACGAGCAGTACTTC.

This chain links TRBV7-8 with TRBJ1-2; 7 nucleotides agree with TRBD1. The germline V gene has CDR1 SGHVS and CDR2 FQNEAQ. This CDR3 has 15 amino acids. V dropped 5 bases and J dropped 6; count of bases not matched to a gene: 12. The CDR3 region is CASSQWDRVKDGYTF. The CDR3 DNA reads TGTGCCAGCAGCCAGTGGGACAGAGTAAAGGATGGCTACACCTTC. The full variable domain, its missing parts supplied by reference TRBV7-8 and TRBJ1-2, is GAGVSQSPRYKVAKRGQDVALRCDPISGHVSLFWYQQALGQGPEFLTYFQNEAQLDKSGLPSDRFFAERPEGSVSTLKIQRTQQEDSAVYLCASSQWDRVKDGYTFGSGTRLTVV.

This chain uses TRBV2 with TRBJ2-1, with TRBD1 matching over 7 bases. Germline V gives CDR1 SNHLY, CDR2 FYNNEI. V gave up 6 bases and J gave up 10 bases; unmatched junction bases: 9. CDR3 size: 13 residues. The DNA of the CDR3 is TGTGCCAGCAGGGGGACAGAGGGCTGGGAGCAGTTCTTC. The encoded protein is CASRGTEGWEQFF. Full variable domain (outside the CDR3, taken from reference TRBV2 and TRBJ2-1): EPEVTQTPSHQVTQMGQEVILRCVPISNHLYFYWYRQILGQKVEFLVSFYNNEISEKSEIFDDQFSVERPDGSNFTLKIRSTKLEDSAMYFCASRGTEGWEQFFGPGTRLTVL.

The chain has TRBV11-2 and TRBJ2-7; 8 positions agree with TRBD1. CDR1 SGHAT and CDR2 FQNNGV come from the germline V gene. V shed 0 bases, J shed 2 bases, and the junction held 6 bases outside the gene matches. This CDR3 spans 16 amino acids. The chain's CDR3 is CASSLETGTGAYEQYF. CDR3 DNA sequence: TGTGCCAGCAGCTTAGAGACTGGGACAGGTGCCTACGAGCAGTACTTC.

This chain links TRBV6-1 with TRBJ2-7; TRBD2 aligns across 7 bases. V lost 1 base to trimming and J lost 5 bases; unmatched junction nucleotides: 14. The CDR3 length is 17 residues. CDR1 is MNHNS, CDR2 SASEGT, per germline. The CDR3 region is CASSEGSSGAVFHEQYF. The CDR3 DNA is TGTGCCAGCAGTGAAGGGTCTAGCGGAGCCGTTTTCCACGAGCAGTACTTC.

This chain joins TRBV19 and TRBJ1-1, with D perhaps matching TRBD1 (6 bases). Trimming removed 5 bases at V and 5 bases at J, with 15 bases between. The germline CDR1 and CDR2 sequences are LNHDA and SQIVND (reference sequence). This CDR3 is 14 amino acids long. The CDR3 sequence is CASSDMGAGTEAFF. Written as DNA, the CDR3 is TGTGCCAGTAGTGATATGGGGGCCGGTACTGAAGCTTTCTTT. Supplemented by reference TRBV19 and TRBJ1-1, the full variable domain reads DGGITQSPKYLFRKEGQNVTLSCEQNLNHDAMYWYRQDPGQGLRLIYYSQIVNDFQKGDIAEGYSVSREKKESFPLTVTSAQKNPTAFYLCASSDMGAGTEAFFGQGTRLTVV.

The count of this clone is one. V and J are TRBV6-5 and TRBJ2-1, with 13 bases that match TRBD2. J was trimmed by 6 bases and V by 7 bases; bases with no gene match: 6. Germline CDR1 MNHEY, CDR2 SVGAGI. CDR3 length equals 15 residues. The DNA for the CDR3 is TGTGCCAGCACCCGGGGGACTAGCGGGATCAATGAGCAGTTCTTC. It yields the protein CASTRGTSGINEQFF.

The chain couples TRBV11-3 to TRBJ2-1; D not resolved. Germline CDR1 SGHNT, CDR2 YENEEA. The CDR3 has 14 amino acids. V was cut by 5 bases and J by 8 bases, with 16 bases left in between. DNA for the CDR3: TGTGCCAGCAGCCCTGGGCCGTCTGGGTATGAGCAGTTCTTC. Protein sequence: CASSPGPSGYEQFF.

The rearrangement uses TRBV9 and TRBJ1-1, with 7 bases that match TRBD1. The CDR3 length is 14 residues. Trimming removed 2 bases from V and 4 bases from J; junction bases left unmatched: 5. Germline V gene data show CDR1 as SGDLS and CDR2 as YYNGEE. The CDR3 nucleotides read TGTGCCAGCAGCGTCAGGGGGTGGGCCACTGAAGCTTTCTTT. Its translation: CASSVRGWATEAFF.

V usage is TRBV11-2 and J usage is TRBJ2-5; D might be TRBD2 (5 bases). Trimming removed 5 bases from V and 3 bases from J, with 19 bases in between. The CDR3 extends over 16 amino acids. CDR1 SGHAT and CDR2 FQNNGV come from the germline V gene. CDR3 in amino acids: CASSHDPGLAEETQYF. The CDR3 bases are TGTGCCAGCAGCCACGACCCCGGACTCGCTGAAGAGACCCAGTACTTC.

The chain recombines TRBV27 with TRBJ2-7, with D perhaps TRBD1 or TRBD2 (5 bases each). The CDR3 consists of 14 residues. Trimming took off 1 base at V and 3 bases at J, with 10 bases between the two ends. The germline V gene has CDR1 MNHEY and CDR2 SMNVEV (reference sequence). The chain's CDR3 is CASSLWGAGYEQYF. In nucleotides, the CDR3 is TGTGCCAGCAGTTTATGGGGCGCGGGCTACGAGCAGTACTTC.

Concerning this clone: Distinct nucleotide sequences in the sample also encode this CDR3. The chain employs TRBV4-1 and TRBJ1-5, with unresolved D. Germline CDR1 is MGHRA and CDR2 is YSYEKL. Trimming took 5 bases from V and 0 from J, leaving 5 bases between them. The CDR3 sequence is 13 residues long. CDR3 in DNA: TGCGCCAGCAGCAGGGATAGCAATCAGCCCCAGCATTTT. It specifies CASSRDSNQPQHF.

This clone was counted once. The chain couples TRBV7-9 to TRBJ2-3, with D hard to call. Germline V CDR1 and CDR2: SEHNR, FQNEAQ (reference sequence). V was shortened by 3 bases and J by 6 bases, with 7 bases between the two germline ends. The CDR3 runs 12 residues. The CDR3 region has the DNA TGTGCCAGCAGCTTTTCGGAGGATACGCAGTATTTT. Protein: CASSFSEDTQYF.

This clone has just one count. V gene TRBV10-1 combines with J gene TRBJ2-7; possibly TRBD1 for D (6 bases). Trimming shortened V by 4 bases and J by 1 base, and 17 bases separated the two germline ends. Germline V gene lookup returns CDR1 WNHNN and CDR2 SYGVQD (reference sequence). The CDR3 runs to 16 residues. CDR3 sequence reads: CASSGATGIVSYEQYF. The CDR3 DNA reads TGCGCCAGCAGTGGTGCGACAGGTATAGTTTCCTACGAGCAGTACTTC.

V gene TRBV6-5 combines with J gene TRBJ1-2; maybe TRBD1 (5 bases). Per germline, CDR1 MNHEY and CDR2 SVGAGI. This CDR3 is 14 amino acids long. Trimming took 0 bases from V and 3 from J, leaving 8 bases between them. CDR3 nucleotides: TGTGCCAGCAGTTACTCAGGAGGGGACTATGGCTACACCTTC. This codes for CASSYSGGDYGYTF.

CDR3 in DNA: TGTGCCAGTAGTAAGGGACAGTTTAAAATGAACACTGAAGCTTTCTTT. Its translation is CASSKGQFKMNTEAFF. The chain couples TRBV19 to TRBJ1-1; 7 bases agree with TRBD1. Germline V gives CDR1 LNHDA, CDR2 SQIVND (reference sequence). The CDR3 spans 16 residues. The junction had 8 bases not matched to a gene; V was cut back by 4 bases and J by 0 bases.

This clone was recorded once. This rearrangement joins TRBV6-5 to TRBJ2-7, with TRBD2 matching over 8 bases. This CDR3 comprises 13 residues. Germline V gene sequence: CDR1 MNHEY, CDR2 SVGAGI. V dropped 2 bases and J dropped 3; count of bases not matched to a gene: 0. The chain's CDR3 is CASSYGTSYEQYF. CDR3 DNA: TGTGCCAGCAGTTACGGGACTAGCTACGAGCAGTACTTC.

DNA of the CDR3: TGTGCCAGCACCCAAGGGGGGGCCGCAGATACGCAGTATTTT. This translates into CASTQGGAADTQYF. This sequence joins TRBV9 and TRBJ2-3; D is possibly TRBD2 (7 bases). Germline V gene data show CDR1 as SGDLS and CDR2 as YYNGEE. Trimming took 6 bases from V and 4 from J, leaving 15 bases between them. The CDR3 has 14 residues.

This clone is a singleton in its sample. The CDR3 here is CASSQVGNGDTQYF. The CDR3 nucleotides read TGTGCCAGCAGCCAAGTGGGGAACGGAGATACGCAGTATTTT. This chain joins TRBV14 and TRBJ2-3, with unresolved D. V shed 1 base and J shed 5 bases, with 10 bases lying between them. CDR3 length: 14 residues. Germline V CDR1 and CDR2: SGHDN, FVKESK.

The J gene is TRBJ2-7, the V gene TRBV19, with D possibly TRBD1 on 7 matching bases. Trimming removed 7 bases from V and 0 bases from J, with 19 bases in between. CDR1 and CDR2 from the germline V gene are LNHDA and SQIVND (reference sequence). The CDR3 length is 16 residues. CDR3 sequence reads: CASMGQGGHFSYEQYF. CDR3 in DNA: TGTGCCAGTATGGGGCAGGGGGGTCACTTCTCCTACGAGCAGTACTTC.

The V call is TRBV7-9, the J call TRBJ2-3, with D possibly TRBD2 on 6 matching bases. The CDR3 covers 15 residues. Germline V gene data show CDR1 as SEHNR and CDR2 as FQNEAQ (reference sequence). V was trimmed by 1 base and J by 2 bases, leaving 10 bases between them. Written as DNA, the CDR3 is TGTGCCAGCAGCTTAGTCTCTAGCGCCACAGATACGCAGTATTTT. Translation: CASSLVSSATDTQYF.

The chain uses TRBV30 and TRBJ2-3; D is unclear. CDR1 and CDR2 (germline): GTSNPN, SVGIG (reference sequence). The ends were cut back, 0 bases at V and 4 bases at J, with 5 bases in the middle. The CDR3 sequence is 12 residues long. The CDR3 protein is CAWSVFPDTQYF. DNA of the CDR3: TGTGCCTGGAGTGTATTTCCAGATACGCAGTATTTT. The whole variable domain, remainder taken from reference TRBV30 and TRBJ2-3, is SQTIHQWPATLVQPVGSPLSLECTVEGTSNPNLYWYRQAAGRGLQLLFYSVGIGQISSEVPQNLSASRPQDRQFILSSKKLLLSDSGFYLCAWSVFPDTQYFGPGTRLTVL.

The rearrangement joins TRBV2 to TRBJ2-7, with D tentatively TRBD1 (5 bases). Germline assignment: CDR1 SNHLY and CDR2 FYNNEI. The CDR3 contains 14 residues. V lost 7 bases and J 3 bases, leaving 16 bases between the germline ends. CDR3 in DNA: TGTGCCAGCACCCCCCAGACAGACCTCTACGAGCAGTACTTC. Its protein is CASTPQTDLYEQYF.